One sample yielded the 28 T cell receptor beta chains listed below, sequenced in a study of post-analysis software for immune sequencing data (dated by TCRdb to about 2015). Beyond this particular receptor, the publication reports: Significantly higher frequencies in patients than in controls were found for several TRBV segments, including TRBV5-6, TRBV5-1 and TRBV20-1.

Antigen specificity for these receptors is unknown. The library was obtained by PCR. Instrument used: Illumina HiSeq 2500. To reduce PCR and sequencing biases, unique molecular identifiers were incorporated into the TCR beta cDNA libraries. TCRdb applied fastp at Q25 and MiXCR to the public reads, then kept only in-frame beta chains. Records with the same CDR3 protein are collapsed into one entry carrying the most frequent genes and DNA. The sample table holds about 810,000 distinct CDR3 sequences, of which about 50% were seen once. Jointly, the top ten make up 4.6% of the sample. Sequenced input: blood. Source of these receptors: a girl aged 5 to 17 with multiple sclerosis.

V and J are TRBV5-1 and TRBJ2-5; no definite D call. The J call may be wrong; the DNA end is better matched by TRBJ2-7. The CDR3 runs to 14 residues. CDR1 and CDR2 (germline): SGHRS, YFSETQ. CDR3 sequence (DNA): TGCGCCAGCAGCTTGCCCTCCGGACCCTACGAGCAGTACTTC. It translates to CASSLPSGPYEQYF.

The chain uses TRBV5-1 and TRBJ2-3; 9 bases fit TRBD2. The J segment lost 2 bases and the V segment lost 6 bases, leaving 10 bases of the junction unmatched. This CDR3 has 16 amino acids. From germline, CDR1 is SGHRS and CDR2 YFSETQ. As DNA, the CDR3 is TGCGCCAGCAACCTAATAGCGGGGGAGACCACAGATACGCAGTATTTT. It is translated as CASNLIAGETTDTQYF.

This clonotype was detected only a few times. The chain employs TRBV29-1 and TRBJ2-5, with unresolved D. This CDR3 spans 14 amino acids. The ends were cut back, 4 bases at V and 2 bases at J, with 14 bases in the middle. Germline CDR1 and CDR2: SQVTM and ANQGSEA. CDR3 protein: CSVGLVVLQETQYF. CDR3 nucleotide sequence: TGCAGCGTTGGTCTTGTGGTCCTACAAGAGACCCAGTACTTC. Full variable domain (remainder filled in from reference TRBV29-1 and TRBJ2-5): SAVISQKPSRDICQRGTSLTIQCQVDSQVTMMFWYRQQPGQSLTLIATANQGSEATYESGFVIDKFPISRPNLTFSTLTVSNMSPEDSSIYLCSVGLVVLQETQYFGPGTRLLVL.

This clonotype was recorded once. CDR3 loop: CASSLVLASSTDTQYF. The CDR3 nucleotides read TGCGCCAGCAGCTTGGTTCTAGCGAGCAGCACAGATACGCAGTATTTT. The chain couples TRBV5-1 to TRBJ2-3; perhaps TRBD2 as D (6 bases). V lost 0 bases, J lost 0 bases, and 11 bases lay in between. Germline values: CDR1 SGHRS, CDR2 YFSETQ. The length of the CDR3 is 16 residues.

This clonotype was detected only once. The chain employs TRBV18 and TRBJ2-3; 16 nucleotides match TRBD2. Per the germline V gene, CDR1 is KGHSH and CDR2 is LQKENI. V trimming: 3 bases; J trimming: 5 bases; junction bases outside the gene matches: 17. This CDR3 spans 21 amino acids. The CDR3 nucleotides are TGTGCCAGCTCACCGTTCCCGGGACTAGCGGGAGGGCCGGTTAAGAGAGATACGCAGTATTTT. Translating it yields CASSPFPGLAGGPVKRDTQYF.

This sequence joins TRBV6-5 and TRBJ2-5; 9 nucleotides match TRBD1. This CDR3 region has 15 residues. The V gene's germline CDR1 is MNHEY and CDR2 SVGAGI. The V and J ends lost 6 bases and 3 bases, in that order; junction bases with no gene match: 8. The CDR3 sequence: CASRPTTGGKETQYF. Written as DNA, the CDR3 is TGTGCCAGCAGGCCTACGACAGGGGGGAAAGAGACCCAGTACTTC.

The J gene is TRBJ2-7, the V gene TRBV20-1, with D possibly being TRBD1 (6 bases). Germline loops: CDR1 DFQATT, CDR2 SNEGSKA (reference sequence). The CDR3 is made up of 14 amino acids. Trimming left V 4 bases short and J 7 bases short, with 20 bases between. CDR3 DNA sequence: TGCAGTGCTACATCCAGGGGCCCCTCGGGAGAGCAGTACTTC. Residues: CSATSRGPSGEQYF.

This clonotype was counted only a few times. The J gene is TRBJ2-1, the V gene TRBV29-1; 8 nucleotides line up with TRBD2. V was clipped by 3 bases and J by 14 bases; unmatched bases: 18. Germline-derived CDR1 and CDR2 are SQVTM and ANQGSEA. The CDR3 extends over 15 amino acids. The CDR3 DNA follows: TGCAGCGTTGACCAACTAGCTAGACCGCTCGGGGGGGAGTTCTTC. This codes for CSVDQLARPLGGEFF.

This clonotype has only a few counts. The chain employs TRBV5-6 and TRBJ2-7; D is undetermined. The assigned J gene may be wrong: the sequence end matches TRBJ2-5 better. Germline CDR1 reads SGHDT; CDR2 reads YYEEEE. This CDR3 comprises 13 residues. DNA of the CDR3: TGTGCCAGCAGCTTGGCTCTAGAAGGGACCCAGTACTTC. Its protein product is CASSLALEGTQYF.

CDR3 residues: CASSLIASYEQYF. CDR3 nucleotide sequence: TGCGCCAGCAGCTTGATTGCTTCCTACGAGCAGTACTTC. V is TRBV5-1 and J is TRBJ2-7; D is unresolved. V lost 1 base and J lost 1, with 6 bases in between. This CDR3 contains 13 residues. Germline V gene lookup returns CDR1 SGHRS and CDR2 YFSETQ. The entire variable domain, with the rest obtained from reference TRBV5-1 and TRBJ2-7, is as follows: KAGVTQTPRYLIKTRGQQVTLSCSPISGHRSVSWYQQTPGQGLQFLFEYFSETQRNKGNFPGRFSGRQFSNSRSEMNVSTLELGDSALYLCASSLIASYEQYFGPGTRLTVT.

This clonotype was recorded at least ten times. The chain links TRBV4-1 to TRBJ2-5; D gene unclear. Germline V gene data show CDR1 as MGHRA and CDR2 as YSYEKL. This CDR3 is 15 amino acids long. V shed 0 bases and J shed 1 base, with 9 bases lying between them. The CDR3 sequence is CASSQDPSFQETQYF. DNA of the CDR3: TGCGCCAGCAGCCAAGATCCGTCCTTCCAAGAGACCCAGTACTTC.

The chain recombines TRBV6-1 with TRBJ2-7; 8 nucleotides match TRBD1. V shed 6 bases and J 3 bases; nucleotides not matched to a gene: 13. Germline loops: CDR1 MNHNS, CDR2 SASEGT. The CDR3 spans 16 residues. CDR3 sequence: CASRQNLGTGYYEQYF. The CDR3 DNA reads as TGTGCCAGCAGGCAAAACCTCGGGACAGGATACTACGAGCAGTACTTC.

This chain uses TRBV10-2 with TRBJ2-7; 11 bases are shared with TRBD2. This CDR3 is 17 amino acids long. Trimming took 0 bases from V and 4 from J; bases not matched to a gene: 8. Germline V gene data show CDR1 as WSHSY and CDR2 as SAAADI. CDR3 in amino acids: CASSESVGASGRYEQYF. CDR3 coding DNA: TGCGCCAGCAGTGAGTCTGTCGGGGCTAGCGGGAGGTACGAGCAGTACTTC.

The J gene is TRBJ2-7, the V gene TRBV6-2 or TRBV6-3, with TRBD1 matching over 8 bases. The CDR3 sequence is 15 residues long. Germline V gives CDR1 MNHEY, CDR2 SVGEGT. Trimming at V came to 6 bases and at J to 5 bases, leaving 12 bases not matched to a gene. CDR3 amino acids: CASSPRGTGDDEQYF. The CDR3 nucleotides read TGTGCCAGCAGCCCCCGCGGGACAGGTGACGACGAGCAGTACTTC.

This sequence joins TRBV7-9 and TRBJ2-7; 7 bases are a match to TRBD2. The ends lost 3 bases at V and 5 bases at J; junction bases unmatched: 13. Germline lookup yields CDR1 SEHNR and CDR2 FQNEAQ (reference sequence). The CDR3 consists of 16 residues. DNA of the CDR3: TGTGCCAGCAGCTTTGTGGGGGAGGGTCTGTCCGACGAGCAGTACTTC. Protein: CASSFVGEGLSDEQYF.

V is TRBV12-3 or TRBV12-4 and J is TRBJ1-2; 9 bases match TRBD1. The trim removed 9 bases at V and 6 bases at J, leaving 11 bases unmatched. The CDR3 extends over 14 amino acids. CDR3 amino acids: CASALPGTGNGYTF. In nucleotides, the CDR3 is TGTGCCAGTGCTCTCCCCGGGACAGGGAATGGCTACACCTTC.

The genes are TRBV27 and TRBJ1-6; 7 bases map to TRBD1. Germline V CDR1 and CDR2: MNHEY, SMNVEV (reference sequence). J gave up 9 bases and V 3 bases, and 14 bases lay outside the gene matches. The CDR3 totals 17 residues. The CDR3 coding sequence is TGTGCCAGCAGTTTGGGCTTTTTGGGACAGCCTATTTCACCCCTCCACTTT. Protein product: CASSLGFLGQPISPLHF.

This chain uses TRBV10-3 with TRBJ2-5, with D unclear. The CDR3 spans 14 residues. CDR1 is ENHRY and CDR2 is SYGVKD in the germline V gene. Trimming removed 1 base from V and 1 base from J, with 7 bases in between. The CDR3 region is CAISEFSSQETQYF. CDR3 nucleotides: TGTGCCATCAGTGAGTTTAGCTCCCAAGAGACCCAGTACTTC.

This sequence joins TRBV7-3 and TRBJ2-1; 10 bases map to TRBD1. The CDR3 has 13 residues. V lost 6 bases to trimming and J lost 8 bases; unmatched junction nucleotides: 4. In germline, CDR1 is SGHTA, CDR2 FQGTGA. The CDR3 nucleotides are TGTGCCAGCAGGATGACAGGGGGCGATGAGCAGTTCTTC. It translates to CASRMTGGDEQFF.

The chain carries TRBV12-3 or TRBV12-4 and TRBJ2-7; D perhaps matches TRBD1 (5 bases). The CDR3 runs 15 residues. V gave up 2 bases and J gave up 0 bases, with 11 bases separating them. CDR3 sequence (DNA): TGTGCCAGCAGTTTATTGGACACCCTCTCCTACGAGCAGTACTTC. Its protein product is CASSLLDTLSYEQYF.

The genes are TRBV12-3 or TRBV12-4 and TRBJ1-2, with 11 bases lining up with TRBD1. The CDR3 consists of 16 residues. The junction had 13 bases not matched to a gene; V was cut back by 5 bases and J by 8 bases. CDR3 in DNA: TGTGCCAGCAGTGAGCCGGTTGGACAGGGGGCTCTGGGCTACACCTTC. This sequence encodes CASSEPVGQGALGYTF.

The rearrangement links TRBV27 to TRBJ2-1; TRBD1 matches at 9 bases. Germline V gene data show CDR1 as MNHEY and CDR2 as SMNVEV (reference sequence). The CDR3 length is 16 residues. V was clipped by 5 bases and J by 0 bases; unmatched bases: 5. The DNA for the CDR3 is TGTGCCAGCAGTAAAGGACAGGGGAGCTCCTACAATGAGCAGTTCTTC. Protein: CASSKGQGSSYNEQFF.

The chain has TRBV20-1 and TRBJ2-3, with TRBD2 identical over 10 bases. The CDR3 runs 17 residues. The germline gives CDR1 DFQATT, CDR2 SNEGSKA (reference sequence). Unmatched junction bases numbered 8, after V lost 0 bases and J lost 2 bases. CDR3 protein: CSARDSGLAGDTDTQYF. CDR3 sequence (DNA): TGCAGTGCTAGAGATTCCGGGCTAGCGGGAGACACAGATACGCAGTATTTT.

This clonotype occurred once. The rearrangement joins TRBV20-1 to TRBJ1-2, with 7 bases matching TRBD1. The germline CDR1 and CDR2 sequences are DFQATT and SNEGSKA (reference sequence). Trimming cost V 6 bases and J 7 bases; bases outside gene matches: 17. There are 15 residues in the CDR3. The CDR3 spells CSAHRGEDFSLGYTF. The CDR3 coding sequence is TGCAGTGCCCACAGGGGAGAAGACTTCTCTCTTGGCTACACCTTC.

This rearrangement joins TRBV20-1 to TRBJ2-3; D not resolved. Trimming shortened V by 3 bases and J by 4 bases, and 8 bases separated the two germline ends. From germline, CDR1 is DFQATT and CDR2 SNEGSKA (reference sequence). This CDR3 region has 12 residues. The CDR3 reads CSASHDSDTQYF. In DNA, the CDR3 is TGCAGTGCTAGTCATGATTCAGATACGCAGTATTTT.

This clonotype was observed a handful of times. The rearrangement joins TRBV12-3 or TRBV12-4 to TRBJ1-6; no clear D. V was shortened by 5 bases and J by 0 bases, with 8 bases between the two germline ends. The CDR3 has 15 residues. DNA for the CDR3: TGTGCCAGCAGTCTCGCGTCCTCCTATAATTCACCCCTCCACTTT. Translating it yields CASSLASSYNSPLHF.

This clonotype was observed a few times. This chain uses TRBV29-1 with TRBJ2-1; TRBD1 aligns across 11 bases. The CDR3 spans 16 residues. V lost 7 bases, J lost 4 bases, and 12 bases stayed unmatched. Germline V gene sequence: CDR1 SQVTM, CDR2 ANQGSEA. The DNA of the CDR3 is TGCAGCGCCCAAGGGACAGGGGGGCTAAATTACAATGAGCAGTTCTTC. Residues: CSAQGTGGLNYNEQFF.

The CDR3 DNA reads as TGTGCCAGCAGTCTACAGGGTATCCAAGAGACCCAGTACTTC. Amino acid sequence: CASSLQGIQETQYF. The chain links TRBV6-5 to TRBJ2-5; D might be TRBD1 (6 bases). This CDR3 has 14 residues. Germline-derived CDR1 and CDR2 are MNHEY and SVGAGI. V lost 5 bases and J 1 base, leaving 11 bases between the germline ends.